Listed here are 19 T cell receptor beta chains from one sample, sequenced in a study of T cell repertoires in cytomegalovirus infection. TCRdb itself ran the reads through MiXCR, one entry per CDR3 protein. The data contain approximately 990,000 distinct CDR3 sequences, around 32% of them seen just once; the ten biggest clones take up around 15%. These TCRs' antigens remain unknown. The sample in question was cultured CD8+ T cells from PBMCs, obtained from culture after CMV antigen stimulation. The receptors were sampled from a human donor in good health (CMV status not recorded). Some clones in this sample may be carry-over from other donors' samples.

This clonotype has just a few counts. The J gene is TRBJ2-5, the V gene TRBV20-1, with 8 bases that match TRBD2. The J segment lost 5 bases and the V segment lost 5 bases, leaving 10 bases of the junction unmatched. The germline V gene has CDR1 DFQATT and CDR2 SNEGSKA (reference sequence). The CDR3 spans 14 residues. The CDR3 nucleotides read TGCAGTGCTTCCCCGGGGGGGCCTAAGGAGACCCAGTACTTC. It translates to CSASPGGPKETQYF.

This clonotype was counted between two and nine times. The chain combines TRBV6-6 with TRBJ2-3; D ambiguous. Trimming cost V 3 bases and J 4 bases, with 14 bases left between them. The CDR3 covers 15 residues. Germline V gives CDR1 MNHNY, CDR2 SVGAGI (reference sequence). For the CDR3, the DNA is TGTGCCAGCAGTTATGCCGTCCTAAAATCAGATACGCAGTATTTT. Protein sequence: CASSYAVLKSDTQYF.

The sample holds many counts of this clonotype. The chain combines TRBV7-2 with TRBJ2-2; 7 bases are a match to TRBD2. V trimming: 1 base; J trimming: 5 bases; junction bases outside the gene matches: 10. Germline V lookup: CDR1 SGHTA, CDR2 FQGNSA. The CDR3 is 17 amino acids. CDR3 region: CASSLGPGREMTGELFF. Here the CDR3 DNA reads TGTGCCAGCAGCTTAGGGCCCGGGCGGGAGATGACCGGGGAGCTGTTTTTT.

The J gene is TRBJ2-1, the V gene TRBV2; 7 positions agree with TRBD2. With 0 bases clipped from V and 6 bases from J, the junction kept 11 bases outside the gene matches. The CDR3 runs 17 residues. CDR1 is SNHLY and CDR2 is FYNNEI in the germline V gene. Here the CDR3 reads CASSEALRGGSFNEQFF. The CDR3 nucleotides read TGTGCCAGCAGTGAAGCTCTCCGCGGGGGTTCTTTCAATGAGCAGTTCTTC.

The gene calls are TRBV2 and TRBJ1-1; no definite D call. V was pared by 10 bases and J by 3 bases, with 15 bases between. This CDR3 is built from 13 residues. Germline CDR1 is SNHLY and CDR2 is FYNNEI. CDR3 bases: TGTGCCACCTCGGACGGATTCGACACTGAAGCTTTCTTT. Its translation: CATSDGFDTEAFF.

This chain uses TRBV10-3 with TRBJ2-2, with D possibly being TRBD1 (6 bases). V lost 2 bases to trimming and J lost 3 bases, with 10 bases between them. The CDR3 runs 15 residues. CDR1 and CDR2 (germline): ENHRY, SYGVKD. The CDR3 nucleotides are TGTGCCATCAGTGAGGATACAGGGTACACCGGGGAGCTGTTTTTT. It encodes CAISEDTGYTGELFF.

This clonotype was counted between two and nine times. The chain couples TRBV12-3 or TRBV12-4 to TRBJ1-2; D remains unclear. Trimming stripped 4 bases from V and 8 bases from J, with 11 bases between. The CDR3 is 12 amino acids. In nucleotides, the CDR3 is TGTGCCAGCAGTTGGGGAGCTGACGGCTACACCTTC. Protein product: CASSWGADGYTF.

In this sample, this clonotype turned up once. The chain carries TRBV5-1 and TRBJ2-1, with 11 bases matching TRBD2. The CDR3 has 16 amino acids. V lost 5 bases to trimming and J lost 10 bases; unmatched junction nucleotides: 14. Germline V gene data show CDR1 as SGHRS and CDR2 as YFSETQ. The CDR3 DNA is TGCGCCAGCAGTTTTAGACTAGCGGGGATGGGGGGGGAGCAGTTCTTC. This encodes CASSFRLAGMGGEQFF.

This clonotype was seen only a few times. This sequence joins TRBV4-2 and TRBJ2-3; D remains ambiguous. CDR1 and CDR2 from the germline V gene are LGHNA and YNFKEQ. The CDR3 runs 15 residues. Trimming removed 0 bases from V and 2 bases from J, with 9 bases in between. The chain's CDR3 is CASSQEKRYTDTQYF. In DNA form, the CDR3 reads TGTGCCAGCAGCCAAGAGAAGCGATACACAGATACGCAGTATTTT.

The V gene is TRBV2, the J gene TRBJ2-1, with D possibly TRBD2 on 7 matching bases. The V end was cut by 2 bases, the J end by 5 bases, with 13 bases between. Germline V gene data show CDR1 as SNHLY and CDR2 as FYNNEI. The CDR3 spans 15 residues. In DNA, the CDR3 is TGTGCCAGCAGTGAAAGGGGGGGTCTCAACAATGAGCAGTTCTTC. This sequence encodes CASSERGGLNNEQFF.

This chain uses TRBV12-3 or TRBV12-4 with TRBJ1-3; TRBD1 is a possible D gene (5 bases). The V end was cut by 4 bases, the J end by 3 bases, with 16 bases between. This CDR3 is built from 16 residues. The CDR3 nucleotides are TGTGCCAGCAGTTCTTCCCCTCAGGGTGTTGGAAACACCATATATTTT. Protein product: CASSSSPQGVGNTIYF.

The chain uses TRBV7-9 and TRBJ1-1, with D unresolved. CDR1 SEHNR and CDR2 FQNEAQ come from the germline V gene (reference sequence). Trimming removed 0 bases from V and 6 bases from J, with 5 bases in between. CDR3 length: 12 amino acids. The CDR3 DNA is TGTGCCAGCAGCTTAGCAAACCCTGAAGCTTTCTTT. Translation gives CASSLANPEAFF.

This clonotype was observed a few times. The chain couples TRBV15 to TRBJ2-3; TRBD1 aligns across 10 bases. The CDR3 consists of 16 residues. V shed 4 bases and J 5 bases; nucleotides not matched to a gene: 9. Germline loops: CDR1 LNHNV, CDR2 YYDKDF (reference sequence). This CDR3 is CATSTLPRDRGDTQYF. The CDR3 DNA reads TGTGCCACCAGCACTCTACCCAGGGACAGGGGAGATACGCAGTATTTT.

This clonotype was found a few times. This chain connects TRBV2 to TRBJ1-1, with D maybe TRBD1 (5 bases). In germline, CDR1 is SNHLY, CDR2 FYNNEI. The CDR3 loop spans 14 amino acids. Trimming removed 3 bases at V and 3 bases at J, with 11 bases between. CDR3 amino acids: CASSDGRGDTEAFF. CDR3 in DNA: TGTGCCAGCAGTGATGGCCGGGGGGACACTGAAGCTTTCTTT.

The chain combines TRBV6-1 with TRBJ1-1; 9 bases agree with TRBD1. The germline gives CDR1 MNHNS, CDR2 SASEGT. The J segment lost 0 bases and the V segment lost 1 base, leaving 6 bases of the junction unmatched. CDR3 size: 17 residues. The CDR3 protein is CASSEEQWDRVNTEAFF. The CDR3 DNA reads as TGTGCCAGCAGTGAAGAACAGTGGGACAGGGTGAACACTGAAGCTTTCTTT.

J is TRBJ1-2 and V is TRBV20-1; D may be TRBD1 (5 bases). The CDR3 is 11 residues long. Trimming took 5 bases from V and 4 from J, leaving 8 bases between them. Germline values: CDR1 DFQATT, CDR2 SNEGSKA (reference sequence). The CDR3 nucleotides are TGCAGTGCTTGGGACCTCTATGGCTACACCTTC. Translating gives CSAWDLYGYTF.

The genes are TRBV7-9 and TRBJ1-1, with D possibly being TRBD1 (6 bases). This CDR3 has 15 residues. In germline, CDR1 is SEHNR, CDR2 FQNEAQ (reference sequence). Between the trimmed V and J ends, which lost 5 bases and 2 bases, there was a span of 15 bases. This CDR3 reads CASSPPGALNTEAFF. The CDR3 coding sequence is TGTGCCAGCAGCCCCCCAGGGGCTTTAAACACTGAAGCTTTCTTT.

CDR3 sequence reads: CASSEDAGGLQETQYF. In nucleotides, the CDR3 is TGTGCCAGCAGTGAAGATGCGGGGGGCCTCCAAGAGACCCAGTACTTC. The rearrangement links TRBV2 to TRBJ2-5; 8 nucleotides align to TRBD2. This CDR3 comprises 16 residues. V lost 1 base and J lost 1; bases outside the gene matches: 5. Looked up from germline, CDR1 is SNHLY and CDR2 is FYNNEI.

The chain joins TRBV10-1 to TRBJ2-1, with TRBD2 matching over 11 bases. Germline values: CDR1 WNHNN, CDR2 SYGVQD (reference sequence). V lost 6 bases to trimming and J lost 9 bases; unmatched junction nucleotides: 10. This CDR3 has 15 residues. In DNA, the CDR3 is TGCGCCAGCAGCACCGGGACTAGCGGAGTGGGTGAGCAGTTCTTC. It specifies CASSTGTSGVGEQFF.